The T cell receptor (beta chain) described here comes from a study of shared clonotypes between healthy human individuals (dated by TCRdb to about 2020). In terms of the full investigation: Three men and a couple of women, aged 18 to 49 years, made up the cohort. Per donor, three plates each were used for CD4 naive and CD4 memory, two for CD8 naive, and one for CD8 memory. To estimate repertoire size and how much clonotype sharing occurs between individuals, the study deeply sequenced the blood TCR repertoires of 5 or 6 healthy adults. Different laboratories and diverse techniques were used to prepare libraries and sequence TCR repertoires, to increase sequencing depth and limit assay-specific biases. Per donor, leukapheresis produced somewhere between about 0.9 and 9 billion PBMCs. The paper's findings and limits, for the study overall: Clonotypes shared by all four sorted-subset donors showed higher generation probabilities than non-shared clonotypes. Pairwise subsampling indicated that sequencing depth was expected to affect the degree of clonotype sharing among donors. About 5% of naive CD4, 3.5% of naive CD8, around 2.3% of memory CD4, and approximately 0.4% of memory CD8 clonotypes were shared across a few donors. Rarefaction of sorted-subset datasets indicated incomplete sequencing despite the large sequencing depth. Because the study included a small number of donors, the genetic and exposure-history diversity represented was limited. Sampling was restricted to blood, and TCR repertoires in tissues likely differ from the TCR repertoires found in blood. Naive subsets generally had larger estimated clonotype richness than memory subsets.

Taken from the germline V gene, the CDR1 and CDR2 loops are SGHVS and FQNEAQ. V gives up 4 bases and J gives up 8 bases, and the segment between their germline ends measures 15 bases. The CDR3, from cysteine to phenylalanine, totals 14 residues. The DNA shown is the 42-base CDR3, in frame from base 1. The donors were healthy, HIV-negative adults who had no recently reported acute infections or vaccinations. All donors were Caucasian adults living in Nashville, Tennessee, USA. Magnetic negative selection was used to enrich CD4+ T cells, after which naive cells were positively selected on CD45RA and the negative fraction became the memory subset. Blood was collected by leukapheresis, and PBMCs were isolated by Ficoll-Histopaque density gradient centrifugation and then cryopreserved in liquid nitrogen vapor phase. Purity and quantity of every magnetically sorted T cell population were checked by analytical flow cytometry. Genomic DNA was isolated from every sorted fraction and measured by UV absorbance on a Nanodrop 2000c.

A note on this clone: Its antigen target is currently unknown. No base quality information exists; no much larger clone differs at one position.

Using the deep immunoSEQ assay, multiplex PCR amplified TCR CDR3 regions from genomic DNA. For each cell subset, the extracted genomic DNA was distributed evenly across all wells of several immunoSEQ 96-well plates, and each plate served as one replicate. For sorted subsets, about 0.2 ug genomic DNA, equal to some 30,000 T cell genomes, was loaded into each replicate PCR. The purified libraries were quantified using a Qubit 3.0 fluorometer, sized with a Bioanalyzer 2100, and then quantified again using the KAPA Library Quantification kit. Each immunoSEQ 96-well plate was sequenced on its own single-read 150-cycle Illumina NextSeq 550 flow cell. Processing in the source paper ran as follows. Because the immunoSEQ output held only junctional sequences and lacked quality scores, the filtering could not match the filtering applied to full-length reads. Sequences were annotated with PyIR, a Python wrapper for IgBLAST v1.9, and V/J genes and CDR3 were assigned using IMGT germline references. Reads were removed for weak V/J assignments (E-value above 1e-6), missing CDR3, stop codons, out-of-frame junctions, or ambiguous translated residues. A V3J clonotype was defined by an identical inferred V gene, J gene, and CDR3 amino acid sequence. Percentage overlap between repertoires was computed as shared unique clonotypes divided by the size of the smaller repertoire. Repertoire richness was assessed with RTK rarefaction, the Chao1 estimator, and Recon v2.1 estimates of unobserved clonotypes. Generation probabilities for all TCRbeta clonotypes obtained by the gDNA method from a handful of donors were computed using OLGA. What TCRdb holds here is the immuneACCESS table cut down to in-frame rearrangements. Part of the clones is not present; checked against another copy, under half of the missing clones reflect an unresolved V gene, and the others are unexplained. V and J calls and clone size are given by that table; D and trimming were obtained from the DNA. Here the sample has under 750,000 clones; 72% occur a single time. Together, the top ten hold about 1.7% of the sample.

What was sequenced was memory CD4+ T cells sorted from blood. The cell subset or site label, as the study defines it: CD45RA-negative fraction. The rearranged segments are TRBV7-8 and TRBJ2-1; TRBD2 is possibly the D segment (5 matching bases). The receptor's source is a young woman in good health. The CDR3 reads as follows: CASSSLGSSDEQFF. The sequenced DNA is TGTGCCAGCAGCTCTCTAGGGAGTTCCGATGAGCAGTTCTTC.